The T cell receptor (beta chain) described here comes from a study of response to subunit inactivated influenza vaccine. Whole-study findings and limits: Authors suggested few new T cells are recruited by each seasonal influenza vaccination.

About this clonotype: Its specificity is not known.

TCRdb passed the RT-PCR reads through MiXCR, listing each CDR3 protein once. The sample holds roughly 550,000 distinct CDR3 sequences; under 30% are singletons and the top ten take approximately 3%. V lost 4 bases to trimming and J lost 3 bases; unmatched junction nucleotides: 3. Germline CDR1 LNHDA, CDR2 SQIVND (reference sequence). The CDR3 sequence is 15 residues long. This sample also appeared in a second study, on T cells expressing NK-cell markers. That source notes: Template switching by 5'RACE with UMIs generated the TCR beta cDNA. Sorted T-cell subsets CD3+CD56+NKG2C+, CD3+CD56+NKG2C- and CD3+CD56-NKG2C+ were TCR beta-sequenced. Among CD8+ T cells from five or six donors, dominant NKG2C+ clonotypes accounted for about 1.0-7.0%. Questions lingered over whether expanded NKG2C+ T cell clones were HCMV-specific.

V is TRBV19 and J is TRBJ2-3, with 11 bases matching TRBD2. This TCR came from a man aged 50 to 60 who received an inactivated influenza vaccine. The sequences come from CD4+ T cells sorted from PBMCs, collected 11 to 12 days after vaccination. The CDR3 region is CASSTPSGRTDTQYF. The CDR3 DNA sequence: TGTGCCAGTAGTACCCCTAGCGGGAGGACAGATACGCAGTATTTT.